One and the same sample provided the 15 T cell receptor beta chains below, sequenced in a study of CD8+ T cells in alopecia areata. Sequencing used cDNA as its template, made by extracting RNA and reverse transcribing it. This table comes from immunoSEQ multiplex PCR, and its TCRdb copy is limited to in-frame clones, with some not included. This sample carries 250,000 or so clones, none of them present only once. Sorting relied on CD4, CD8alpha, NKG2D, NKG2ACE and other markers applied to pooled cutaneous lymph node cells. The sequencing sample was made of CD4+ T cells sorted from a lymph node. The source is a C3H/HeJ mouse with alopecia areata. Mouse strain MHC haplotype: H2-k.

A word on this clone: These gene names are mouse names. Read coverage stops 4 residues before the CDR3 terminus; the germline J gene supplies the remainder. The gene calls are TRBV5 and TRBJ2-2, with 12 bases aligning to TRBD2. This CDR3 has 19 residues. Germline trimming cut 0 bases from V and 4 bases from J; bases unmatched to any gene: 9. Germline assignment: CDR1 LGHNA and CDR2 YNLKQL (reference sequence). The CDR3: CASSQELGLGGSGTGQLYF. CDR3 DNA, as far as it was read: TGTGCCAGCAGCCAAGAGCTGGGACTGGGGGGTTCGGGCACCGGG.

This clone was observed a handful of times. Gene labels here are mouse ones. The read ends 4 residues shy of where the CDR3 ends; the end is completed using the germline J gene. The chain links TRBV13-1 to TRBJ1-2; 7 bases fit TRBD1. CDR3 length: 15 residues. V dropped 2 bases and J dropped 4; count of bases not matched to a gene: 8. Germline lookup yields CDR1 NSHNY and CDR2 SYGAGN. CDR3 DNA, as far as it was read: TGTGCCAGCAGTGAAGGAGGGGGCGGAGGCTCC. Translating gives CASSEGGGGGS. In full, the CDR3 reads CASSEGGGGGSDYTF.

This clone was observed a few times. The gene names given are mouse names. The CDR3 end lies 4 residues beyond the end of the read and is filled in from the germline J gene. This rearrangement joins TRBV5 to TRBJ1-1; possibly TRBD1 for D (6 bases). CDR3 length equals 13 residues. Looked up from germline, CDR1 is LGHNA and CDR2 is YNLKQL (reference sequence). V lost 4 bases and J 3 bases, leaving 9 bases between the germline ends. The sequenced CDR3 bases are TGTGCCAGCAGCCGCAGGACAGACACA. Residues: CASSRRTDT. The whole CDR3 protein is CASSRRTDTEVFF.

This clone was detected a few times. Gene names and germline match the mouse. Read sequence stops 4 residues before the CDR3 end, and the germline J gene provides the missing end. This rearrangement joins TRBV19 to TRBJ2-3; 9 positions agree with TRBD2. In germline, CDR1 is FNHDT, CDR2 SITEND (reference sequence). This CDR3 is built from 15 residues. V trimming: 5 bases; J trimming: 0 bases; junction bases outside the gene matches: 4. The DNA read from the CDR3 is TGTGCCAGCAGGCAGACTGGGGGTAGTGCAGAA. It codes for CASRQTGGSAE. The whole CDR3 protein reads CASRQTGGSAETLYF.

This clone showed up just a few times. Genes and germline are mouse. With the read ending 4 residues before the CDR3 end, the germline J gene is used to fill in that end. This sequence joins TRBV17 and TRBJ1-1, with a possible D match to TRBD1 (6 bases). CDR1 and CDR2 from the germline V gene are MNHDT and YYDKIL. V gave up 1 base and J gave up 1 base, with 10 bases separating them. The CDR3 has 15 amino acids. The CDR3 bases that were read are TGTGCTAGCAGTAGAGCATCGGACAGAAACACA. Translated: CASSRASDRNT. The CDR3 as a whole reads CASSRASDRNTEVFF.

Concerning this clone itself: Mouse gene names apply. The read ends 4 residues early relative to the CDR3; the germline J gene fills the gap. The rearrangement uses TRBV31 and TRBJ2-3, with D maybe TRBD1 (5 bases). The CDR3 length is 10 residues. Between the trimmed V and J ends, which lost 8 bases and 3 bases, there was a span of 6 bases. In germline, CDR1 is GKSSPN, CDR2 SITVG. CDR3 in amino acids: CAQGAETLYF. The covered CDR3 bases are TGTGCCCAGGGAGCAGAA.

There are a few counts of this clone. The gene symbols are mouse symbols. The read gets to within 4 residues of the CDR3 end, and the germline J gene fills in the rest. The rearrangement links TRBV19 to TRBJ1-1, with TRBD1 matching over 8 bases. Germline V gene data show CDR1 as FNHDT and CDR2 as SITEND (reference sequence). The CDR3 spans 12 residues. This CDR3 reads CASSDRGSEVFF. The part of the CDR3 DNA that was read is TGTGCCAGCAGTGACAGGGGTTCA.

This clone was observed a handful of times. Gene names refer to mouse genes. The read gets to within 4 residues of the CDR3 end, and the germline J gene fills in the rest. This sample includes further DNA sequences coding for the same CDR3. This chain connects TRBV13-1 to TRBJ1-1; the D gene is possibly TRBD1 (5 bases). The CDR3 is 14 residues long. Deletions cut 1 base from V and 0 bases from J, with 7 bases between. Looked up from germline, CDR1 is NSHNY and CDR2 is SYGAGN. The part of the CDR3 DNA that was read is TGTGCCAGCAGTGATTCCAGGGCAAACACA. Amino acid sequence: CASSDSRANT. The full CDR3 reads CASSDSRANTEVFF.

Note on this clone: Gene names refer to mouse genes. The read terminates 4 residues ahead of where the CDR3 ends, so the germline J gene completes it. The gene calls are TRBV31 and TRBJ2-3, with D maybe TRBD2 (5 bases). Germline V gives CDR1 GKSSPN, CDR2 SITVG. Trimming took 8 bases from V and 0 from J, leaving 9 bases between them. This CDR3 has 12 amino acids. The chain's CDR3 is CAGLGSAETLYF. CDR3 DNA (partial): TGTGCCGGTCTGGGAAGTGCAGAA.

Notes on this clone: Any gene name here is a mouse gene name. The read stops 4 residues short of the end of the CDR3; the missing end is completed from the germline J gene. Distinct nucleotide sequences in the sample also encode this CDR3. The chain carries TRBV13-1 and TRBJ2-2; 8 positions agree with TRBD2. CDR1 is NSHNY and CDR2 is SYGAGN in the germline V gene. There are 15 residues in the CDR3. Unmatched junction bases numbered 4, after V lost 5 bases and J lost 1 base. Partial CDR3 DNA: TGTGCCAGCAGCCCTACTGGGGGAAACACCGGG. Translating gives CASSPTGGNTG. The CDR3 in its entirety is CASSPTGGNTGQLYF.

This clone appeared a few times. Gene and germline names: mouse. The sequenced fragment ends 3 residues before the CDR3 boundary, so the rest is inferred from the germline J gene. The chain is built from TRBV19 and TRBJ1-6, with TRBD1 as a possible D gene (5 bases). TRBJ1-6 falls under the ORF class, with uncertain function. The V gene's germline CDR1 is FNHDT and CDR2 SITEND (reference sequence). The CDR3 contains 14 residues. V lost 1 base, J lost 5 bases, and 7 bases lay in between. The CDR3: CASSIRQHNSPLYF. The CDR3 DNA, read in part, is TGTGCCAGCAGTATACGACAGCATAATTCGCCC.

As for this clone: Mouse names are used for the genes. The read ends 4 residues early relative to the CDR3; the germline J gene fills the gap. The chain carries TRBV1 and TRBJ2-3; 11 nucleotides agree with TRBD2. CDR1 is NSQYPW, CDR2 LRSPGD, per germline (reference sequence). The trim removed 4 bases at V and 2 bases at J, leaving 2 bases unmatched. The CDR3 is 15 residues long. CDR3 residues: CTCSEGLGVAETLYF. CDR3 bases read: TGCACCTGCAGTGAGGGACTGGGGGTTGCAGAA.

In its sample, this clone was seen a few times. Genes here carry mouse names. The read terminates 4 residues ahead of where the CDR3 ends, so the germline J gene completes it. This chain joins TRBV19 and TRBJ2-1; the match to TRBD1 covers 11 bases. Germline loops: CDR1 FNHDT, CDR2 SITEND (reference sequence). The CDR3 has 15 amino acids. Trimming took 5 bases from V and 2 from J; bases not matched to a gene: 3. CDR3 loop: CASSRDRGYYAEQFF. The sequenced CDR3 bases are TGTGCCAGCAGCCGGGACAGGGGGTACTATGCT.

Of note for this clone: Mouse gene names apply. Read coverage stops 4 residues before the CDR3 terminus; the germline J gene supplies the remainder. This rearrangement joins TRBV1 to TRBJ2-7; TRBD2 is a possible D gene (7 bases). The CDR3 contains 15 residues. Germline assignment: CDR1 NSQYPW and CDR2 LRSPGD (reference sequence). V was shortened by 2 bases and J by 2 bases, with 13 bases between the two germline ends. The sequenced part of the CDR3 DNA is TGCACCTGCAGTGCACGGGCTGGGGGCCCCTAT. The encoded protein is CTCSARAGGPY. The whole CDR3 sequence is CTCSARAGGPYEQYF.

This clone was counted a few times. Any gene name here is a mouse gene name. The CDR3 extends 4 residues past the end of the read, so its final part is completed from the germline J gene. The same CDR3 is also encoded by other DNA sequences in this sample. The chain is built from TRBV1 and TRBJ2-1; 9 bases align to TRBD2. Trimming took 4 bases from V and 3 from J; bases not matched to a gene: 1. Germline CDR1 NSQYPW, CDR2 LRSPGD (reference sequence). This CDR3 is 14 amino acids long. The DNA read from the CDR3 is TGCACCTGCAGTGGGGGACTGGGCTATGCT. This encodes CTCSGGLGYA. The whole CDR3 sequence is CTCSGGLGYAEQFF.